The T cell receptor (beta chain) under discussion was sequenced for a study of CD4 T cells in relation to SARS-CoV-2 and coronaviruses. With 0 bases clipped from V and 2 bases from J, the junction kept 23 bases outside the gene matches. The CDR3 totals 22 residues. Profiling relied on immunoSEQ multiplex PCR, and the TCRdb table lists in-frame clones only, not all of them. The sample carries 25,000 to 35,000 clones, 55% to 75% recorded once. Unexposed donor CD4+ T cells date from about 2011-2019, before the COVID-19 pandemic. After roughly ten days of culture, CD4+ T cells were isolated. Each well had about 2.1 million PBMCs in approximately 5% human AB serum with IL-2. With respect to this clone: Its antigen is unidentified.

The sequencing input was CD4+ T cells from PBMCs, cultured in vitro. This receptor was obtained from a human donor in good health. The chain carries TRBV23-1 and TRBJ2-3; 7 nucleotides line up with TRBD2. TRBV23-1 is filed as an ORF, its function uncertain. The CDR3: CASSQSDRGPFERDTFTDTQYF. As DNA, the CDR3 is TGCGCCAGCAGTCAATCGGATCGCGGCCCCTTCGAGCGGGATACGTTCACAGATACGCAGTATTTT.